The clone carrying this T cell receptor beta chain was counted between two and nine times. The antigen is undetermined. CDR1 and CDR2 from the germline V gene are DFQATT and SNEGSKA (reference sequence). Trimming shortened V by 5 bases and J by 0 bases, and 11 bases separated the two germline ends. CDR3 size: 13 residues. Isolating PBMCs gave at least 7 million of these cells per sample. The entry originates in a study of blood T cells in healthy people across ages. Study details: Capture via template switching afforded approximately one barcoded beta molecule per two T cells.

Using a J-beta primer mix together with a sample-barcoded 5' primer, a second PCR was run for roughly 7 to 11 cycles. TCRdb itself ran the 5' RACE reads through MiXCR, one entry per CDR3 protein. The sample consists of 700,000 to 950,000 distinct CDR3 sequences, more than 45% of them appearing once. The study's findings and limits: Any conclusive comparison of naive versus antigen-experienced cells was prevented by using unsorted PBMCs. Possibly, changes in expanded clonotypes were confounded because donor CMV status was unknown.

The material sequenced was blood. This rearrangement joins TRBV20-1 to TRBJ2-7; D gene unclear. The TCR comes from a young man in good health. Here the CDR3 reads CSAAPLYSYEQYF. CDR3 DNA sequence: TGCAGTGCTGCTCCCCTATACTCCTACGAGCAGTACTTC.